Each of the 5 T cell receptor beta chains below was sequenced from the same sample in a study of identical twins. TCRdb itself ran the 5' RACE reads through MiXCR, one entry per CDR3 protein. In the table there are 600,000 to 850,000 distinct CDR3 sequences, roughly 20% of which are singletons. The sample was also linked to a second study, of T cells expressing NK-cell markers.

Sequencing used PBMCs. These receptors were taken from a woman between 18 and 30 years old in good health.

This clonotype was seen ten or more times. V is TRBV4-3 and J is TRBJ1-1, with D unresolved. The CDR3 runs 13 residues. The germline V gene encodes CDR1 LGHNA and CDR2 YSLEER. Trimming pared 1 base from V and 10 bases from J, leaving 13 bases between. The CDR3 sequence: CASSQGEAMGAFF. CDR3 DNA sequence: TGCGCCAGCAGCCAAGGGGAGGCCATGGGAGCTTTCTTT.

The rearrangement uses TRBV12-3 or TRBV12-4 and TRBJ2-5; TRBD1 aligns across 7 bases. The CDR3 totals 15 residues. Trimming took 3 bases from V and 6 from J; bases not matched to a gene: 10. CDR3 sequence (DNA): TGTGCCAGCAGTTTGTCCCGAACCAGGGGGAAGACCCAGTACTTC. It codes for CASSLSRTRGKTQYF.

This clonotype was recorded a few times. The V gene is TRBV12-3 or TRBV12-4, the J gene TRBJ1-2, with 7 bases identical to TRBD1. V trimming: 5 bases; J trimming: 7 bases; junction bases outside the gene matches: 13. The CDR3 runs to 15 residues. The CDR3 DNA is TGTGCCAGCAGTCCGATCCAGACAGGGTTGGGTGGCTACACCTTC. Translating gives CASSPIQTGLGGYTF.

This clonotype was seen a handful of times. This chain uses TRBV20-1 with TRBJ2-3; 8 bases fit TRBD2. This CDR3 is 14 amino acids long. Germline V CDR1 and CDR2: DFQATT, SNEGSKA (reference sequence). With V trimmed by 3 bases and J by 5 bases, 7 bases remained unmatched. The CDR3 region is CSARADGRGDTQYF. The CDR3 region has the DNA TGCAGTGCTAGGGCGGACGGGAGGGGAGATACGCAGTATTTT.

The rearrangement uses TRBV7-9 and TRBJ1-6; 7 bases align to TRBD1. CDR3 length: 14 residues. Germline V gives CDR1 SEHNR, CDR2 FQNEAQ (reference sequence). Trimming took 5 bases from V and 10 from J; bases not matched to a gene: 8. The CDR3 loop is CASSRGQVLSPLHF. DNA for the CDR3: TGTGCCAGCAGCCGCGGACAGGTTTTGTCACCCCTCCACTTT.